A selection of T cell receptor beta chains follows, all from one sample in a study of blood T cell repertoires in COVID-19. Repertoires were generated with immunoSEQ multiplex PCR, while TCRdb's copy carries only in-frame clones and drops some. The data contain approximately 280,000 clones, roughly 85% of them singletons. Sequencing was carried out using PBMCs or T cells enriched from blood (not recorded which). The receptors were gathered from a woman aged 45-65 years who had recovered from COVID-19. CDR3s include the opening cysteine and the closing phenylalanine or tryptophan. The order of the fields is CDR3 DNA, CDR3 protein, V gene, J gene, D gene, clone size. The D gene is left open where the match is weak. Only some rows state a clone size, as once, few, many or a class for expanded clones.

CDR3 DNA: TGTGCCAGCAGCGGCACCGGGAGATATAATTCACCCCTCCACTTT; CDR3 protein: CASSGTGRYNSPLHF; V gene: TRBV11-2; J gene: TRBJ1-6; D gene: NA; clone size: NA
CDR3 DNA: TGTGCCAGCAGCAAAGACCCCCCCGATCTACACTTC; CDR3 protein: CASSKDPPDLHF; V gene: TRBV21-1; J gene: TRBJ2-7; D gene: NA; clone size: NA
CDR3 DNA: TGTGCCAGCAGTGAGAACAGGGAGACCCAGTACTTC; CDR3 protein: CASSENRETQYF; V gene: TRBV6-2/TRBV6-3; J gene: TRBJ2-5; D gene: NA; clone size: NA
CDR3 DNA: TGTGCCAGCAGAATCGTCCTCCTCGGACCCCTCCACTTT; CDR3 protein: CASRIVLLGPLHF; V gene: TRBV2; J gene: TRBJ1-6; D gene: NA; clone size: NA
CDR3 DNA: TGTGCCAGCAGCTTGGGGAGGATGGCGCCCGGCTACACCTTC; CDR3 protein: CASSLGRMAPGYTF; V gene: TRBV5-8; J gene: TRBJ1-2; D gene: NA; clone size: NA
CDR3 DNA: TGTGCCAGCCGAATTATAGGGGCGAGTGAAAAACTGTTTTTT; CDR3 protein: CASRIIGASEKLFF; V gene: TRBV19; J gene: TRBJ1-4; D gene: NA; clone size: NA
CDR3 DNA: TGCGCCAGCAGCCAAGCTGGACTAGCGGGAATCTATGAGCAGTTCTTC; CDR3 protein: CASSQAGLAGIYEQFF; V gene: TRBV4-3; J gene: TRBJ2-1; D gene: TRBD2; clone size: once
CDR3 DNA: TGTGCCAGCAGCCAGGAAAGGGGCGGCTATGGCTACACCTTC; CDR3 protein: CASSQERGGYGYTF; V gene: TRBV3-1/TRBV3-2; J gene: TRBJ1-2; D gene: NA; clone size: NA
CDR3 DNA: TGTGCCAGCAGCCGAGGGACAGTAGAAAGCAGTTATGGCTACACCTTC; CDR3 protein: CASSRGTVESSYGYTF; V gene: TRBV11-2; J gene: TRBJ1-2; D gene: TRBD1; clone size: NA
CDR3 DNA: TGTGCCAGCAGGAACCCCTGGGGGGGCGCTAGCGGCTACACCTTC; CDR3 protein: CASRNPWGGASGYTF; V gene: TRBV28; J gene: TRBJ1-2; D gene: NA; clone size: NA
CDR3 DNA: TGTGCCAGCAGCTCCCCCGGACTAGCGGGAGGAGGGGACATTCAGTACTTC; CDR3 protein: CASSSPGLAGGGDIQYF; V gene: TRBV13; J gene: TRBJ2-4; D gene: TRBD2; clone size: NA
CDR3 DNA: TGTGCCAGCAGCGCACCGGGACAGAGATTAGAGACCCAGTACTTC; CDR3 protein: CASSAPGQRLETQYF; V gene: TRBV5-4; J gene: TRBJ2-5; D gene: TRBD1; clone size: once
CDR3 DNA: TGTGCCAGCGAAGGTAGCGGGGACCGGTACTTC; CDR3 protein: CASEGSGDRYF; V gene: TRBV28; J gene: TRBJ2-7; D gene: TRBD2; clone size: NA
CDR3 DNA: TGTGCCAGCAGCCCCGGGACAGGGGGCTACACTGGGGAGCTGTTTTTT; CDR3 protein: CASSPGTGGYTGELFF; V gene: TRBV7-3; J gene: TRBJ2-2; D gene: TRBD1; clone size: NA
CDR3 DNA: TGTGCCAGCAGCCAAGATCCCTTAGGGCGGGGTTACACCGGGGAGCTGTTTTTT; CDR3 protein: CASSQDPLGRGYTGELFF; V gene: TRBV4-2; J gene: TRBJ2-2; D gene: NA; clone size: NA
CDR3 DNA: TGTGCCAGTAGCTCACAGAGGCAGGGAAGGGGCGGCACTGAAGCTTTCTTT; CDR3 protein: CASSSQRQGRGGTEAFF; V gene: TRBV19; J gene: TRBJ1-1; D gene: NA; clone size: NA
CDR3 DNA: TGCGCCAGCAGCCCGCGGGAGAACACTGAAGCTTTCTTT; CDR3 protein: CASSPRENTEAFF; V gene: TRBV5-1; J gene: TRBJ1-1; D gene: NA; clone size: NA
CDR3 DNA: TGTGCCAGCAGTCGGACAGGGGTCAATGAAAAACTGTTTTTT; CDR3 protein: CASSRTGVNEKLFF; V gene: TRBV28; J gene: TRBJ1-4; D gene: TRBD1; clone size: NA
CDR3 DNA: TGTGCCAGCAGTTCACGGGACTCCGGAGCGAACACTGAAGCTTTCTTT; CDR3 protein: CASSSRDSGANTEAFF; V gene: TRBV27; J gene: TRBJ1-1; D gene: NA; clone size: once
CDR3 DNA: TGTGCCAGCAGCCAAGATGTAGGGCTAGCCACAGATACGCAGTATTTT; CDR3 protein: CASSQDVGLATDTQYF; V gene: TRBV3-1/TRBV3-2; J gene: TRBJ2-3; D gene: NA; clone size: NA
CDR3 DNA: TGTGCCAGCAGTTTATTCGCGCGGGACGGCTACACCTTC; CDR3 protein: CASSLFARDGYTF; V gene: TRBV27; J gene: TRBJ1-2; D gene: NA; clone size: NA
CDR3 DNA: TGTGCCAGCAGTTACCCTCCCGAGCAGTACTTC; CDR3 protein: CASSYPPEQYF; V gene: TRBV6-5; J gene: TRBJ2-7; D gene: NA; clone size: NA
CDR3 DNA: TGTGCCAGCAGCTTATTGCAGGGTAATTCACCCCTCCACTTT; CDR3 protein: CASSLLQGNSPLHF; V gene: TRBV7-2; J gene: TRBJ1-6; D gene: NA; clone size: NA
CDR3 DNA: TGTGCCAGCAGCGCAAACATCCGAAGTAATTCACCCCTCCACTTT; CDR3 protein: CASSANIRSNSPLHF; V gene: TRBV9; J gene: TRBJ1-6; D gene: NA; clone size: NA
CDR3 DNA: TGTGCCTGGGCCGCAGGGGGCGGAGCTTTCTTT; CDR3 protein: CAWAAGGGAFF; V gene: TRBV30; J gene: TRBJ1-1; D gene: TRBD1; clone size: NA
CDR3 DNA: TGTGCCAGCAGCTCCTCTTTTGGGGGCTCCTTGGAGCAGTACTTC; CDR3 protein: CASSSSFGGSLEQYF; V gene: TRBV7-9; J gene: TRBJ2-7; D gene: NA; clone size: few
CDR3 DNA: TGTGCCAGCAGCTTATCCGGGGGGAACACTGAAGCTTTCTTT; CDR3 protein: CASSLSGGNTEAFF; V gene: TRBV7-3; J gene: TRBJ1-1; D gene: NA; clone size: NA
CDR3 DNA: TGTGCCAGCAGTTTCAGGGGGCGGCTAACCGGCTACACCTTC; CDR3 protein: CASSFRGRLTGYTF; V gene: TRBV27; J gene: TRBJ1-2; D gene: TRBD1; clone size: NA
CDR3 DNA: TGCAGCGGTAAGACTGAGAACACCGGGAAGCTGTTTTTT; CDR3 protein: CSGKTENTGKLFF; V gene: TRBV29-1; J gene: TRBJ2-2; D gene: NA; clone size: once
CDR3 DNA: TGTGCCAGCAGCCAAGTGGGGAGGTCACCCCTCCACTTT; CDR3 protein: CASSQVGRSPLHF; V gene: TRBV14; J gene: TRBJ1-6; D gene: NA; clone size: NA
CDR3 DNA: TGTGCCAGCAGTTCCGGACAGGGGGCGTTCTATGGCTACACCTTC; CDR3 protein: CASSSGQGAFYGYTF; V gene: TRBV2; J gene: TRBJ1-2; D gene: TRBD1; clone size: NA
CDR3 DNA: TGTGCCAGCAGCTTAGATTCCCAGGGGACCTATGGCTACACCTTC; CDR3 protein: CASSLDSQGTYGYTF; V gene: TRBV11-2; J gene: TRBJ1-2; D gene: NA; clone size: NA
CDR3 DNA: TGTGCCAGCACCCAACCCTACGACAGGTTAGGACAATCACCCCTCCACTTT; CDR3 protein: CASTQPYDRLGQSPLHF; V gene: TRBV28; J gene: TRBJ1-6; D gene: NA; clone size: NA
CDR3 DNA: TGTGCCAGCAGTTTATTCGCGTCAGATACGCAGTATTTT; CDR3 protein: CASSLFASDTQYF; V gene: TRBV27; J gene: TRBJ2-3; D gene: NA; clone size: NA
CDR3 DNA: TGTGCCAGTTGTACAGGGCCCGAGCAGTACTTC; CDR3 protein: CASCTGPEQYF; V gene: TRBV6-4; J gene: TRBJ2-7; D gene: NA; clone size: NA
CDR3 DNA: TGCGCCAGCAGCCACCAATCAGGGCGGTTCGATAGGAACACCGGGGAGCTGTTTTTT; CDR3 protein: CASSHQSGRFDRNTGELFF; V gene: TRBV4-1; J gene: TRBJ2-2; D gene: NA; clone size: few
CDR3 DNA: TGCGCCAGCAGTGACAGGGGGGACTCCTACGAGCAGTACTTC; CDR3 protein: CASSDRGDSYEQYF; V gene: TRBV10-1; J gene: TRBJ2-7; D gene: NA; clone size: NA
CDR3 DNA: TGTGCCAGCAGTGAATATGCCCCGGTTCACACTGAAGCTTTCTTT; CDR3 protein: CASSEYAPVHTEAFF; V gene: TRBV25-1; J gene: TRBJ1-1; D gene: NA; clone size: NA
CDR3 DNA: TGTGCCAGCAGTTACGAGGCCAGGGGCACTGAAGCTTTCTTT; CDR3 protein: CASSYEARGTEAFF; V gene: TRBV6-5; J gene: TRBJ1-1; D gene: NA; clone size: NA
CDR3 DNA: TGTGCCAGCAGCAGACGAAGAGCGGGAGGGCAAGGCGGGGAGCTGTTTTTT; CDR3 protein: CASSRRRAGGQGGELFF; V gene: TRBV5-4; J gene: TRBJ2-2; D gene: TRBD2; clone size: NA
CDR3 DNA: TGCAGTGCTAGTTGGGCGGAGCCAGGTAGGGGTGAGCAGTTCTTC; CDR3 protein: CSASWAEPGRGEQFF; V gene: TRBV20-1; J gene: TRBJ2-1; D gene: NA; clone size: NA
CDR3 DNA: TGTGCCTGGAGGGGACAGAGAACCGGGGAGCTGTTTTTT; CDR3 protein: CAWRGQRTGELFF; V gene: TRBV30; J gene: TRBJ2-2; D gene: TRBD1; clone size: NA
CDR3 DNA: TGTGCCAGCAGCCACGGAGGGGATGGGACTGAAGCTTTCTTT; CDR3 protein: CASSHGGDGTEAFF; V gene: TRBV4-2; J gene: TRBJ1-1; D gene: NA; clone size: NA
CDR3 DNA: TGTGCCAGTAGTATCGGCGGGACAGGGGCGCCCTACAATGAGCAGTTCTTC; CDR3 protein: CASSIGGTGAPYNEQFF; V gene: TRBV19; J gene: TRBJ2-1; D gene: TRBD1; clone size: NA
CDR3 DNA: TGTGCCAGTAGTACGGGACAGATACAAGAGACCCAGTACTTC; CDR3 protein: CASSTGQIQETQYF; V gene: TRBV19; J gene: TRBJ2-5; D gene: TRBD1; clone size: NA
CDR3 DNA: TGTGCCAGCAGCATCGCAGGACAGGGGGGAAGGGGCCGGGAGCTGTTTTTT; CDR3 protein: CASSIAGQGGRGRELFF; V gene: TRBV5-6; J gene: TRBJ2-2; D gene: TRBD1; clone size: NA
CDR3 DNA: TGTGCCTGGAGCTTGAACACTGAAGCTTTCTTT; CDR3 protein: CAWSLNTEAFF; V gene: TRBV30; J gene: TRBJ1-1; D gene: NA; clone size: few
CDR3 DNA: TGTGCCAGCAGCCGAACCCCGGGACAGCTCAACTACGAGCAGTACTTC; CDR3 protein: CASSRTPGQLNYEQYF; V gene: TRBV27; J gene: TRBJ2-7; D gene: TRBD1; clone size: NA
CDR3 DNA: TGCGCCAGCAGCCAACGACTAGCGGGAGAATCCGAGCAGTACTTC; CDR3 protein: CASSQRLAGESEQYF; V gene: TRBV4-3; J gene: TRBJ2-7; D gene: TRBD2; clone size: NA
CDR3 DNA: TGTGCCTGGAGTGATTTTTGGGCTAGCAACAGGGATGAGCAGTTCTTC; CDR3 protein: CAWSDFWASNRDEQFF; V gene: TRBV30; J gene: TRBJ2-1; D gene: NA; clone size: NA